This is a list of T cell receptor beta chains from one sample in a study of identical twins. Each CDR3 protein is one row after TCRdb ran MiXCR on the 5' RACE reads. Found here are about 920,000 distinct CDR3 sequences, 9% to 15% of them singletons; the top ten hold 1.5% to 2%. The data were also submitted as part of a second study, on yellow fever vaccine responses in identical twins.

What was sequenced was PBMCs. Receptor source: a woman younger than 30 in good health. CDR3s include the opening cysteine and the closing phenylalanine or tryptophan. The D gene is left open where the match is weak. Only some rows state a clone size, as once, few, many or a class for expanded clones.

V gene: TRBV29-1
clone size: many
D gene: TRBD1
J gene: TRBJ2-7
CDR3 DNA: TGCAGCGTTCGGGACAGAACCTACGAGCAGTACTTC
CDR3 protein: CSVRDRTYEQYF

V gene: TRBV5-1
clone size: many
D gene: TRBD1
J gene: TRBJ1-2
CDR3 DNA: TGCGCCAGCAGCCCGGACAGGGGGTGGCTCGATGGCTACACCTTC
CDR3 protein: CASSPDRGWLDGYTF

V gene: TRBV29-1
clone size: .
D gene: .
J gene: TRBJ2-2
CDR3 DNA: TGCAGCGTTGTTACACAGAGAACGAACACCGGGGAGCTGTTTTTT
CDR3 protein: CSVVTQRTNTGELFF

V gene: TRBV9
clone size: .
D gene: .
J gene: TRBJ1-6
CDR3 DNA: TGTGCCAGCAGCGTAGACAGGATTTCAGATTCACCCCTCCACTTT
CDR3 protein: CASSVDRISDSPLHF

V gene: TRBV15
clone size: many
D gene: TRBD2
J gene: TRBJ2-4
CDR3 DNA: TGTGCCACTAGACTAGCGGGAGGGCCTAGTAACATTCAGTACTTC
CDR3 protein: CATRLAGGPSNIQYF

V gene: TRBV5-8
clone size: few
D gene: TRBD2
J gene: TRBJ2-7
CDR3 DNA: TGTGCCAGCAGCTGGGGAGGGGAGCCCTCCGAGCAGTACTTC
CDR3 protein: CASSWGGEPSEQYF

V gene: TRBV5-6
clone size: many
D gene: .
J gene: TRBJ2-3
CDR3 DNA: TGTGCCAGCACTTCAAGCGGTCCTATGGATACGCAGTATTTT
CDR3 protein: CASTSSGPMDTQYF

V gene: TRBV7-8
clone size: few
D gene: .
J gene: TRBJ2-5
CDR3 DNA: TGTGCCAGCAGCCCGCGACCCATCCGAAACGGGCAAGAGACCCAGTACTTC
CDR3 protein: CASSPRPIRNGQETQYF

V gene: TRBV24-1
clone size: .
D gene: .
J gene: TRBJ2-2
CDR3 DNA: TGTGCCACCAGGGACCACAGGGCTACCGCGAACACCGGGGAGCTGTTTTTT
CDR3 protein: CATRDHRATANTGELFF

V gene: TRBV20-1
clone size: .
D gene: TRBD2
J gene: TRBJ2-7
CDR3 DNA: TGCAGTGCTAGAGATGGACGTGCTAGCGGGAGAGGAAACTACGAGCAGTACTTC
CDR3 protein: CSARDGRASGRGNYEQYF

V gene: TRBV12-3/TRBV12-4
clone size: many
D gene: TRBD1
J gene: TRBJ2-1
CDR3 DNA: TGTGCCAGCAGCGCTGGACAGGTCTCCTACAATGAGCAGTTCTTC
CDR3 protein: CASSAGQVSYNEQFF

V gene: TRBV3-1
clone size: few
D gene: TRBD2
J gene: TRBJ2-7
CDR3 DNA: TGTGCCAGCAGCCAACCACTAGCGGGAGGATACGAGCAGTACTTC
CDR3 protein: CASSQPLAGGYEQYF

V gene: TRBV10-3
clone size: .
D gene: .
J gene: TRBJ2-1
CDR3 DNA: TGTGCCATCACCCTAGGGCATGAGCAGTTCTTC
CDR3 protein: CAITLGHEQFF

V gene: TRBV7-8
clone size: few
D gene: TRBD1
J gene: TRBJ2-7
CDR3 DNA: TGTGCCAGCAGCTTAGCGCTCGACAGGGTAGGCGAGCAGTACTTC
CDR3 protein: CASSLALDRVGEQYF

V gene: TRBV27
clone size: few
D gene: .
J gene: TRBJ1-4
CDR3 DNA: TGTGCCAGCAGTTTAGAGGGGACTTTTGGGGAAAAACTGTTTTTT
CDR3 protein: CASSLEGTFGEKLFF

V gene: TRBV3-1
clone size: few
D gene: .
J gene: TRBJ2-5
CDR3 DNA: .
CDR3 protein: CASILEGNQETQYF

V gene: TRBV12-5
clone size: many
D gene: .
J gene: TRBJ1-1
CDR3 DNA: TGTGCTAGTGGTTTGGTATACCCAAGGTTGCTATGGAACACTGAAGCTTTCTTT
CDR3 protein: CASGLVYPRLLWNTEAFF

V gene: TRBV28
clone size: few
D gene: .
J gene: TRBJ2-1
CDR3 DNA: TGTGCCAGCAGTCTCGATACTACGGCGGAGAGCTCCTACAATGAGCAGTTCTTC
CDR3 protein: CASSLDTTAESSYNEQFF

V gene: TRBV5-1
clone size: few
D gene: TRBD2
J gene: TRBJ2-5
CDR3 DNA: TGCGCCAGCTCCGGACTAGCGATAGAGACCCAGTACTTC
CDR3 protein: CASSGLAIETQYF

V gene: TRBV29-1
clone size: .
D gene: .
J gene: TRBJ2-5
CDR3 DNA: TGCAGCGTTGGTGGTCCAGGGGAGGAAGCGGCCCAGTACTTC
CDR3 protein: CSVGGPGEEAAQYF

V gene: TRBV10-3
clone size: few
D gene: .
J gene: TRBJ2-1
CDR3 DNA: TGTGCCATCAGCCAAGGAGGGGATGAGCAGTTCTTC
CDR3 protein: CAISQGGDEQFF

V gene: TRBV27
clone size: many
D gene: .
J gene: TRBJ2-6
CDR3 DNA: TGTGCCAGTGGTCCTGGGGCCAACGTCCTGACTTTC
CDR3 protein: CASGPGANVLTF

V gene: TRBV12-3/TRBV12-4
clone size: .
D gene: .
J gene: TRBJ2-1
CDR3 DNA: TGTGCCGTAGGGGGGAGCTCCTACAATGAGCAGTTCTTC
CDR3 protein: CAVGGSSYNEQFF

V gene: TRBV2
clone size: .
D gene: TRBD1
J gene: TRBJ2-2
CDR3 DNA: TGTGCCAGCAGGGAAATCCGGGACAGGGGACGCCGGGCACCGAACACCGGGGAGCTGTTTTTT
CDR3 protein: CASREIRDRGRRAPNTGELFF

V gene: TRBV6-1
clone size: few
D gene: .
J gene: TRBJ2-1
CDR3 DNA: TGTGCCAGCAGCCGCCTGGTTGGGAATGAGCAGTTCTTC
CDR3 protein: CASSRLVGNEQFF

V gene: TRBV24-1
clone size: few
D gene: .
J gene: TRBJ2-3
CDR3 DNA: TGTGCCACCAGTGATCTCCCCGGACAGAGCACAGATACGCAGTATTTT
CDR3 protein: CATSDLPGQSTDTQYF

V gene: TRBV11-2
clone size: few
D gene: .
J gene: TRBJ2-7
CDR3 DNA: TGTGCCAGCAGCTCACACCCCAACTCGGCCTCCTACGAGCAGTACTTC
CDR3 protein: CASSSHPNSASYEQYF

V gene: TRBV5-5
clone size: few
D gene: .
J gene: TRBJ2-1
CDR3 DNA: TGTGCCAGCAGCGGGACTCTAAGCGGGTTTTACAATGAGCAGTTCTTC
CDR3 protein: CASSGTLSGFYNEQFF

V gene: TRBV20-1
clone size: few
D gene: .
J gene: TRBJ2-1
CDR3 DNA: TGCAGTGCTAGCTGGAGGGCGTCGGACAATGAGCAGTTCTTC
CDR3 protein: CSASWRASDNEQFF

V gene: TRBV20-1
clone size: .
D gene: .
J gene: TRBJ1-3
CDR3 DNA: TGCAGTGCTAGAGATCTCGCCGTGGGGTCGGGCTTT
CDR3 protein: CSARDLAVGSGF

V gene: TRBV12-3/TRBV12-4
clone size: many
D gene: TRBD1
J gene: TRBJ1-1
CDR3 DNA: TGTGCCAGCACCCTATTCCGGGACAGTCAAGCTTTCTTT
CDR3 protein: CASTLFRDSQAFF

V gene: TRBV5-1
clone size: .
D gene: .
J gene: TRBJ2-1
CDR3 DNA: TGCGCCAGCAGTATGGGGGGGGCCACCTTCAATGAGCAGTTCTTC
CDR3 protein: CASSMGGATFNEQFF

V gene: TRBV20-1
clone size: .
D gene: .
J gene: TRBJ2-1
CDR3 DNA: TGCAGTGCTAGAGGCGGGGGCCCCTACAATGAGCAGTTCTTC
CDR3 protein: CSARGGGPYNEQFF

V gene: TRBV5-1
clone size: few
D gene: .
J gene: TRBJ2-3
CDR3 DNA: TGCGCCAGCCTAGGGGATACGCAGTATTTT
CDR3 protein: CASLGDTQYF

V gene: TRBV14
clone size: many
D gene: .
J gene: TRBJ2-5
CDR3 DNA: TGTGCCAGCAGCTCCTCCACTAGGGGAGAGACCCAGTACTTC
CDR3 protein: CASSSSTRGETQYF

V gene: TRBV13
clone size: .
D gene: .
J gene: TRBJ1-2
CDR3 DNA: TGTGCCAGCAGCGATAGAGGCACCTACACCTTC
CDR3 protein: CASSDRGTYTF

V gene: TRBV5-1
clone size: .
D gene: .
J gene: TRBJ2-2
CDR3 DNA: TGCGCCAGCACCCCAGAGGGCTCCACGAACACCGGGGAGCTGTTTTTT
CDR3 protein: CASTPEGSTNTGELFF

V gene: TRBV3-1
clone size: .
D gene: TRBD1
J gene: TRBJ2-2
CDR3 DNA: TGTGCCAGCAGCCCTCTCGGGACAGGGGGCACCGGGGAGCTGTTTTTT
CDR3 protein: CASSPLGTGGTGELFF

V gene: TRBV12-3/TRBV12-4
clone size: many
D gene: .
J gene: TRBJ2-2
CDR3 DNA: TGTGCCACCGAGGGAAGGAAGGGCGGGGAGCTGTTTTTT
CDR3 protein: CATEGRKGGELFF

V gene: TRBV20-1
clone size: few
D gene: .
J gene: TRBJ2-6
CDR3 DNA: TGCAGTGCGAGACCCAACGGGATCTCTGGGGCCAACGTCCTGACTTTC
CDR3 protein: CSARPNGISGANVLTF

V gene: TRBV6-4
clone size: .
D gene: .
J gene: TRBJ1-3
CDR3 DNA: TGTGCCAGCAGTGAATTGAGGTACTCTGGAAACACCATATATTTT
CDR3 protein: CASSELRYSGNTIYF

V gene: TRBV12-5
clone size: .
D gene: .
J gene: TRBJ2-2
CDR3 DNA: TGTGCTAGTGGTTTGGCCCTCGAACAGGCCGGGGAGCTGTTTTTT
CDR3 protein: CASGLALEQAGELFF

V gene: TRBV10-3
clone size: .
D gene: .
J gene: TRBJ1-2
CDR3 DNA: TGTGCCATCAGTGGGGTTGAGGGCGGTGGCTACACCTTC
CDR3 protein: CAISGVEGGGYTF

V gene: TRBV18
clone size: few
D gene: TRBD2
J gene: TRBJ2-7
CDR3 DNA: TGTGCCAGCTCTCCATCTGGGGGAGGGCACTACGAGCAGTACTTC
CDR3 protein: CASSPSGGGHYEQYF

V gene: TRBV24-1
clone size: few
D gene: .
J gene: TRBJ1-4
CDR3 DNA: TGTGCCACCAGTGAGATTTCGGAGGGTAGCGAAAAACTGTTTTTT
CDR3 protein: CATSEISEGSEKLFF

V gene: TRBV2
clone size: few
D gene: TRBD1
J gene: TRBJ2-7
CDR3 DNA: TGTGCCAGCAGTGCAGACAGGGCACAGTCCTACGAGCAGTACTTC
CDR3 protein: CASSADRAQSYEQYF

V gene: TRBV24-1
clone size: few
D gene: TRBD1
J gene: TRBJ2-1
CDR3 DNA: TGTGCCACCAGTGACCGGGACAGGGTTTACAATGAGCAGTTCTTC
CDR3 protein: CATSDRDRVYNEQFF

V gene: TRBV29-1
clone size: .
D gene: .
J gene: TRBJ2-3
CDR3 DNA: TGCAGCGTTGAGGTGGGACTGGGCACAGATACGCAGTATTTT
CDR3 protein: CSVEVGLGTDTQYF

V gene: TRBV28
clone size: .
D gene: TRBD2
J gene: TRBJ2-1
CDR3 DNA: TGTGCCAGCAGTTCCCCCTTACTAGCGGGAGATTACGATGAGCAGTTCTTC
CDR3 protein: CASSSPLLAGDYDEQFF

V gene: TRBV9
clone size: .
D gene: .
J gene: TRBJ2-5
CDR3 DNA: TGTGCCAGCAGCGACGGGACAATTGGGGAGACCCAGTACTTC
CDR3 protein: CASSDGTIGETQYF

V gene: TRBV4-1
clone size: .
D gene: .
J gene: TRBJ2-6
CDR3 DNA: TGCGCCAGCAGCCAATCCGCCACCGGGATTTCTGGGGCCAACGTCCTGACTTTC
CDR3 protein: CASSQSATGISGANVLTF